The 9 T cell receptor beta chains presented below share a single source sample, sequenced in a study of shared clonotypes between healthy human individuals. Some clones are missing from TCRdb's copy, which holds only in-frame ones; the method was immunoSEQ multiplex PCR. This table has roughly 2 million clones, roughly 96% appearing once. The sample comprised naive CD4+ T cells sorted from blood. Subset given: CD45RA+ positively selected. The source is a man younger than 30 in good health.

This chain joins TRBV4-1 and TRBJ1-5; a possible D gene is TRBD1 (5 bases). The germline CDR1 and CDR2 sequences are MGHRA and YSYEKL. The CDR3 extends over 15 amino acids. Between the trimmed V and J ends, which lost 0 bases and 6 bases, there was a span of 12 bases. CDR3 amino acids: CASSQERQGVQPQHF. The DNA for the CDR3 is TGCGCCAGCAGCCAAGAACGGCAGGGCGTTCAGCCCCAGCATTTT.

This chain joins TRBV5-1 and TRBJ2-1; 7 positions match TRBD2. J was trimmed by 2 bases and V by 0 bases; bases with no gene match: 5. The CDR3 runs 16 residues. CDR1 is SGHRS, CDR2 YFSETQ, per germline. CDR3 in amino acids: CASSLAEAGPYNEQFF. CDR3 DNA sequence: TGCGCCAGCAGCTTGGCCGAAGCGGGGCCCTACAATGAGCAGTTCTTC.

The table lists this clone with a count of one. The gene calls are TRBV6-6 and TRBJ1-3; possible D gene TRBD1, 5 bases. Trimming shortened V by 4 bases and J by 0 bases, and 13 bases separated the two germline ends. Germline CDR1 reads MNHNY; CDR2 reads SVGAGI (reference sequence). The CDR3 is 16 residues long. Here the CDR3 DNA reads TGTGCCAGCAGTTTCCCCAGGGCCTTCTCTGGAAACACCATATATTTT. Its translation is CASSFPRAFSGNTIYF.

This chain links TRBV27 with TRBJ1-4; the match to TRBD1 covers 11 bases. Germline loops: CDR1 MNHEY, CDR2 SMNVEV (reference sequence). J gave up 6 bases and V 5 bases, and 5 bases lay outside the gene matches. There are 15 residues in the CDR3. The chain's CDR3 is CASSPGTGGYEKLFF. CDR3 sequence (DNA): TGTGCCAGCAGTCCGGGGACAGGGGGTTATGAAAAACTGTTTTTT.

In its sample, this clone was seen once. V is TRBV7-9 and J is TRBJ2-3, with 11 bases that match TRBD2. This CDR3 contains 16 residues. The germline CDR1 and CDR2 sequences are SEHNR and FQNEAQ (reference sequence). After removal of 2 bases from V and 4 bases from J, the junction contained 5 bases not matched to a gene. CDR3: CASSLLAGGLPDTQYF. The CDR3 DNA follows: TGTGCCAGCAGCTTACTAGCGGGGGGTCTGCCAGATACGCAGTATTTT. Variable domain in full (rest from reference TRBV7-9 and TRBJ2-3): DTGVSQNPRHKITKRGQNVTFRCDPISEHNRLYWYRQTLGQGPEFLTYFQNEAQLEKSRLLSDRFSAERPKGSFSTLEIQRTEQGDSAMYLCASSLLAGGLPDTQYFGPGTRLTVL.

CDR3 nucleotides: TGTGCCAGCAGTGACAGCGGGGGGGATTCAGATACGCAGTATTTT. The encoded protein is CASSDSGGDSDTQYF. The chain uses TRBV6-1 and TRBJ2-3; TRBD2 matches at 10 bases. This CDR3 contains 15 residues. Germline-derived CDR1 and CDR2 are MNHNS and SASEGT. Trimming took 3 bases from V and 4 from J; bases not matched to a gene: 4.

J is TRBJ1-1 and V is TRBV6-5; 7 bases map to TRBD1. The CDR3 sequence is 14 residues long. Trimming at V came to 5 bases and at J to 7 bases, leaving 10 bases not matched to a gene. Germline-derived CDR1 and CDR2 are MNHEY and SVGAGI. For the CDR3, the DNA is TGTGCCAGCAGTCTCGACAGGGAAGGAGGTGAAGCTTTCTTT. It codes for CASSLDREGGEAFF.

J is TRBJ1-2 and V is TRBV4-2; maybe TRBD1 (5 bases). The CDR3 spans 18 residues. Trimming took 1 base from V and 8 from J, leaving 26 bases between them. CDR1 LGHNA and CDR2 YNFKEQ come from the germline V gene. CDR3 residues: CASSQASTGRAQGEGYTF. Here the CDR3 DNA reads TGTGCCAGCAGCCAAGCCTCAACCGGCCGGGCCCAAGGGGAGGGCTACACCTTC.

The chain couples TRBV6-5 to TRBJ2-1, with TRBD2 matching over 9 bases. There are 15 residues in the CDR3. Germline V CDR1 and CDR2: MNHEY, SVGAGI. Trimming took 5 bases from V and 4 from J; bases not matched to a gene: 6. The CDR3 here is CASSAGLAGYNEQFF. The CDR3 region has the DNA TGTGCCAGCAGTGCGGGGCTAGCGGGGTACAATGAGCAGTTCTTC.